This T cell receptor (beta chain) appears in the sequencing data of a study of blood T cell repertoires in COVID-19. Overall study: The United States, Italy and Spain provided the acute and convalescent COVID-19 samples.

Between the trimmed V and J ends, which lost 0 bases and 3 bases, there was a span of 9 bases. Germline CDR1 reads SGHRS; CDR2 reads YFSETQ. The CDR3 totals 15 residues. As regards this clone: Different DNA sequences within this sample yield the same CDR3.

In the original processing: By means of reference gene primer amplification, nucleated cell counts were estimated. Only in-frame clones appear in the TCRdb table, and some are missing; sequencing was by immunoSEQ multiplex PCR. V, J and clone size are taken as reported in that table, and D and trimming were inferred from the DNA itself. Of about 100,000 clones listed, around four fifths are singletons. The gene calls are TRBV5-1 and TRBJ2-2; the D gene is possibly TRBD2 (6 bases). The sequencing sample was made of peripheral blood. The receptor was isolated from a man aged 45-65 years with active or convalescent COVID-19. CDR3 DNA: TGCGCCAGCAGCTTGGTGGGGGGTGACACCGGGGAGCTGTTTTTT. Residues: CASSLVGGDTGELFF. The full variable domain, completed using reference TRBV5-1 and TRBJ2-2, is KAGVTQTPRYLIKTRGQQVTLSCSPISGHRSVSWYQQTPGQGLQFLFEYFSETQRNKGNFPGRFSGRQFSNSRSEMNVSTLELGDSALYLCASSLVGGDTGELFFGEGSRLTVL.